This is a list of T cell receptor beta chains from one sample in a study of T cell responses to AZD1222 COVID-19 vaccine. Generated by immunoSEQ multiplex PCR, the TCRdb table keeps only in-frame clones and is missing some. The sample lists about 160,000 clones, 94% seen once, with around 1.3% in the top ten. This sample comprised peripheral blood, obtained on day 0 of AZD1222 vaccination. These receptor sequences come from an adult in good health. CDR3s include the opening cysteine and the closing phenylalanine or tryptophan. Rows may omit the clone size; those that give it use once, few, many or a size class.

TRBV28 | . | CASRKQGSQHF
TRBV11-3 | . | CASSRQGASTDTQYF
TRBV10-1 | . | CASSESSGGHGEQFF
TRBV21-1 | . | CASLVDWIPTTNTGELFF
TRBV18 | . | CASSPGGGNTEAFF
TRBV15 | . | CATSRDPGVGGYTF
TRBV6-1 | . | CASSEQGSSYNSPLHF
TRBV12-3/TRBV12-4 | . | CASSLIGNGYTF
TRBV5-1 | once | CASQTVGPLNTEAFF
TRBV5-1 | . | CASSLDRVTDTQYF
TRBV3-1/TRBV3-2 | . | CASSQNAGQANSPLHF
TRBV7-8 | . | CASSLVRDEQFF
TRBV3-1/TRBV3-2 | . | CASSPLGGFGTEAFF
TRBV10-3 | . | CAIGGAKNIQYF
TRBV5-1 | few | CASSLVGQFYNEQFF